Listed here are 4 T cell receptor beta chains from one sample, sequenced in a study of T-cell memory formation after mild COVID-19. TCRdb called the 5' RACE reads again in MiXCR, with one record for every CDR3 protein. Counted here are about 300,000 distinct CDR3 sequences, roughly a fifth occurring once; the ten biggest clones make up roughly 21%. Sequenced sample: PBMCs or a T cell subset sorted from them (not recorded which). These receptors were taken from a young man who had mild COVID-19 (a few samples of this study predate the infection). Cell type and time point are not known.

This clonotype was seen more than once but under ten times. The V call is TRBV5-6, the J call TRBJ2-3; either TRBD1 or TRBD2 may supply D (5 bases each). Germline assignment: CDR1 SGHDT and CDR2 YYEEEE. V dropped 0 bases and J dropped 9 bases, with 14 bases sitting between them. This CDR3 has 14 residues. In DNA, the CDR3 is TGTGCCAGCAGCTTGGCTCGGTTGGGGACCACGCAGTATTTT. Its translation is CASSLARLGTTQYF.

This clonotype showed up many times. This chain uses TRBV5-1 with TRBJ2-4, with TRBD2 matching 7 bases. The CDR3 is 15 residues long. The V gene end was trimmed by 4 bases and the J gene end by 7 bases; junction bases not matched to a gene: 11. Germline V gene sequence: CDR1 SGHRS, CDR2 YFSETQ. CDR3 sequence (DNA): TGCGCCAGCAGCACTACGGGGGAGGGGCTGAACATTCAGTACTTC. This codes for CASSTTGEGLNIQYF.

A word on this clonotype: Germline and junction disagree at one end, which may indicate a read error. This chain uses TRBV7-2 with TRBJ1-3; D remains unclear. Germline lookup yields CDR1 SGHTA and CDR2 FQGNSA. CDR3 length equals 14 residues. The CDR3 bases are TGTGCCAGCACCTTATCGGACTCTGGAAACACCATATATTTT. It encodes CASTLSDSGNTIYF.

Here the CDR3 DNA reads TGCGCCAGCAGCGTGGAGACAGGGGCTGGCTACACCTTC. It encodes CASSVETGAGYTF. J is TRBJ1-2 and V is TRBV5-1, with 8 positions matching TRBD1. The V and J ends lost 4 bases and 7 bases, in that order; junction bases with no gene match: 6. The CDR3 sequence is 13 residues long. Germline assignment: CDR1 SGHRS and CDR2 YFSETQ.